This T cell receptor (beta chain) stems from a study of shared clonotypes between healthy human individuals. Study details: The donors, a couple of women and a few men, were aged 18 to 49.

Remarks on this clone: Its antigen is not identified. Other DNA sequences within the sample encode an identical CDR3.

Whole-study findings and limits: Relative to memory subsets, naive subsets generally showed larger estimated richness.

J gave up 3 bases and V 4 bases, and 2 bases lay outside the gene matches. Germline CDR1 reads SQVTM; CDR2 reads ANQGSEA. The CDR3 consists of 13 residues. Generated by immunoSEQ multiplex PCR, the TCRdb table keeps only in-frame clones and is missing some. The sample yields 2 million to 2.5 million clones, roughly 90% seen once. Material for sequencing was naive CD4+ T cells from PBMCs. Subset reported: CD45RA+ positively selected. The source is a man aged 18-30 years in good health. Some clones in this sample may be carry-over from other donors' samples. The rearrangement joins TRBV29-1 to TRBJ2-3; 9 bases fit TRBD2. DNA for the CDR3: TGCAGCGTTGGAGGACTAGCGACAGATACGCAGTATTTT. Protein product: CSVGGLATDTQYF.